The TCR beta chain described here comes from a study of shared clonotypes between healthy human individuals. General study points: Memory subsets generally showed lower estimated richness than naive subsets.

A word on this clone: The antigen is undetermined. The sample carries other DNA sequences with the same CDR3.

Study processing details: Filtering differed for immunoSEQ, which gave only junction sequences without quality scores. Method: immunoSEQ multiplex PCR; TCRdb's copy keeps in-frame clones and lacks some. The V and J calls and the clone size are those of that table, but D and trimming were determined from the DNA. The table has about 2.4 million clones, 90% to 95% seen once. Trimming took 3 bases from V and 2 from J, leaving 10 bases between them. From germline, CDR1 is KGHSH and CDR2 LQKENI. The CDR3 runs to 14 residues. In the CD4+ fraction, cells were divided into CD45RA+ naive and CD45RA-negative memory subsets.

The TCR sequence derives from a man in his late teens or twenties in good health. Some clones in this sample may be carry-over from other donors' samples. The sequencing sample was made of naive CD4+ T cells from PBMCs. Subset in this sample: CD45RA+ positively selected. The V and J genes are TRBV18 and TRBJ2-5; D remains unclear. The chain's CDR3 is CASSPGRQQETQYF. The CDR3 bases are TGTGCCAGCTCACCGGGTCGCCAGCAAGAGACCCAGTACTTC. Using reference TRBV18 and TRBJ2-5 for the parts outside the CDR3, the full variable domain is NAGVMQNPRHLVRRRGQEARLRCSPMKGHSHVYWYRQLPEEGLKFMVYLQKENIIDESGMPKERFSAEFPKEGPSILRIQQVVRGDSAAYFCASSPGRQQETQYFGPGTRLLVL.